These 21 T cell receptor beta chains were sequenced from one sample in a study of metastatic and nonmetastatic thyroid tumors. Using MiXCR, TCRdb re-called clones from the PCR reads. The sample has tens of thousands of clones; roughly 20% are singletons. Every patient was untreated before thyroid surgery. The sequenced material came from blood. Receptors were obtained from a female donor with papillary thyroid cancer or a benign thyroid nodule (not recorded which). Some clones in this sample may be carry-over from other donors' samples.

The V call is TRBV6-1, the J call TRBJ2-7; 9 bases match TRBD2. The ends lost 7 bases at V and 7 bases at J; junction bases unmatched: 8. This CDR3 contains 13 residues. CDR1 is MNHNS and CDR2 is SASEGT in the germline V gene. In DNA form, the CDR3 reads TGTGCCAGCACCAAGCGGGAGGTGGGTGAGCAGTACTTC. Translated: CASTKREVGEQYF.

This clone was counted a few times. J is TRBJ2-1 and V is TRBV2; TRBD2 is a possible D gene (6 bases). This CDR3 has 14 amino acids. The V gene's germline CDR1 is SNHLY and CDR2 FYNNEI. Trimming cost V 9 bases and J 5 bases, with 17 bases left between them. The DNA for the CDR3 is TGTGCCAGGGAACGGGCTGGCGGGGACAATGAGCAGTTCTTC. Amino acids: CARERAGGDNEQFF.

J is TRBJ2-3 and V is TRBV7-2; D may match TRBD1 or TRBD2 (6 bases each). Germline loops: CDR1 SGHTA, CDR2 FQGNSA. This CDR3 has 13 residues. Trimming removed 3 bases at V and 6 bases at J, with 10 bases between. In DNA, the CDR3 is TGTGCCAGCAGCTTTAAGGGGGGCGATACGCAGTATTTT. It encodes CASSFKGGDTQYF.

This clone rates as medium-sized. The chain links TRBV24-1 to TRBJ2-2; D not resolved. The CDR3 runs to 15 residues. The germline V and J ends were trimmed by 2 bases and 1 base, with 7 bases remaining between them. Germline CDR1 and CDR2: KGHDR and SFDVKD. CDR3 region: CATSDYTGNTGELFF. CDR3 DNA sequence: TGTGCCACCAGTGATTACACGGGGAACACCGGGGAGCTGTTTTTT.

J is TRBJ2-2 and V is TRBV7-3; D unclear. Trimming left V 0 bases short and J 3 bases short, with 14 bases between. Per the germline V gene, CDR1 is SGHTA and CDR2 is FQGTGA. The length of the CDR3 is 17 residues. The CDR3 DNA reads as TGTGCCAGCAGCTTAACGTCCCACACCCGGGACACCGGGGAGCTGTTTTTT. Its translation: CASSLTSHTRDTGELFF.

V usage is TRBV19 and J usage is TRBJ2-5, with D possibly TRBD2 on 5 matching bases. Trimming took 3 bases from V and 1 from J, leaving 6 bases between them. This CDR3 region has 13 residues. The germline gives CDR1 LNHDA, CDR2 SQIVND (reference sequence). In DNA, the CDR3 is TGTGCCAGTAGTATGGGAGTCCAAGAGACCCAGTACTTC. This gives the protein CASSMGVQETQYF.

This clone has ten or more counts. A read error may explain this, as a much larger clone is one base away. In the same sample, other DNA sequences code for this CDR3. The chain joins TRBV20-1 to TRBJ2-2; D is unclear. V was trimmed by 0 bases and J by 5 bases, leaving 13 bases between them. The CDR3 sequence is 15 residues long. CDR1 DFQATT and CDR2 SNEGSKA come from the germline V gene (reference sequence). The CDR3 nucleotides read TGCAGTGCTAGAGACCGACGGAAGAATACCGGGGAGCTGTTTTTT. Translated, it gives CSARDRRKNTGELFF.

This clone was picked up a small number of times. This chain connects TRBV6-2 or TRBV6-3 to TRBJ2-5; D might be TRBD2 (6 bases). The CDR3 sequence is 17 residues long. Germline CDR1 and CDR2: MNHEY and SVGEGT. With 2 bases removed from V and 5 bases from J, the gap between germline ends came to 21 bases. CDR3 sequence: CASSYPGTGVGRETQYF. The DNA of the CDR3 is TGTGCCAGCAGTTACCCGGGGACGGGGGTTGGTCGGGAGACCCAGTACTTC.

The V gene is TRBV24-1, the J gene TRBJ2-5; 9 nucleotides agree with TRBD1. Germline V CDR1 and CDR2: KGHDR, SFDVKD. The CDR3 extends over 15 amino acids. V dropped 4 bases and J dropped 5; count of bases not matched to a gene: 7. The CDR3 nucleotides are TGTGCCACCAGTGAGGGACAGGGTCTTTGGGAGACCCAGTACTTC. Protein product: CATSEGQGLWETQYF.

CDR3 nucleotide sequence: TGTGCCAGCAGCTTAGCGTCGGCGACAGGGGCGAACACTGAAGCTTTCTTT. Its protein product is CASSLASATGANTEAFF. The genes are TRBV7-2 and TRBJ1-1; 8 bases fit TRBD1. CDR3 length equals 17 residues. Germline trimming cut 0 bases from V and 1 base from J; bases unmatched to any gene: 7. Germline loops: CDR1 SGHTA, CDR2 FQGNSA. The full variable domain, rest sourced from reference TRBV7-2 and TRBJ1-1, is GAGVSQSPSNKVTEKGKDVELRCDPISGHTALYWYRQSLGQGLEFLIYFQGNSAPDKSGLPSDRFSAERTGGSVSTLTIQRTQQEDSAVYLCASSLASATGANTEAFFGQGTRLTVV.

This clone was seen ten or more times. The chain couples TRBV20-1 to TRBJ2-5; 8 bases agree with TRBD2. The CDR3 has 14 amino acids. With 1 base clipped from V and 3 bases from J, the junction kept 4 bases outside the gene matches. Germline assignment: CDR1 DFQATT and CDR2 SNEGSKA (reference sequence). CDR3 amino acids: CSARVGSGKETQYF. CDR3 DNA sequence: TGCAGTGCTAGAGTTGGTAGCGGGAAAGAGACCCAGTACTTC.

This clone is medium-sized. Other DNA sequences in the sample encode the same CDR3. The chain carries TRBV6-1 and TRBJ1-2, with D hard to call. Germline V gene data show CDR1 as MNHNS and CDR2 as SASEGT. Trimming left V 11 bases short and J 4 bases short, with 20 bases between. The length of the CDR3 is 14 residues. As DNA, the CDR3 is TGTGCCGCCATCGAGAGGGCTCGAGGCTATGGCTACACCTTC. Protein product: CAAIERARGYGYTF.

This clone was seen only a few times. This CDR3 is missing its conserved last phenylalanine or tryptophan, likely due to a read error. At the DNA level, this CDR3 is encoded by other sequences in the same sample as well. This chain connects TRBV6-5 to TRBJ2-1; D is ambiguous. Deletions cut 0 bases from V and 8 bases from J, with 8 bases between. This CDR3 has 13 residues. CDR1 and CDR2 (germline): MNHEY, SVGAGI. CDR3 residues: CASSYSRRDEQFV. For the CDR3, the DNA is TGTGCCAGCAGTTACTCTCGTCGGGATGAGCAGTTCGTC.

This clone was seen a handful of times. The chain has TRBV20-1 and TRBJ2-7, with 8 bases that match TRBD2. J lost 0 bases, V lost 3 bases, and 1 base had no gene match. The CDR3 spans 13 residues. Germline V gene sequence: CDR1 DFQATT, CDR2 SNEGSKA (reference sequence). For the CDR3, the DNA is TGCAGTGCTAGCGGGACTAGCTCCTACGAGCAGTACTTC. It encodes CSASGTSSYEQYF.

This chain joins TRBV20-1 and TRBJ2-7, with 12 positions matching TRBD2. The V gene end was trimmed by 5 bases and the J gene end by 6 bases; junction bases not matched to a gene: 11. Germline V gives CDR1 DFQATT, CDR2 SNEGSKA (reference sequence). This CDR3 spans 15 amino acids. As DNA, the CDR3 is TGCAGTGCTCAGAGACTAGCGGGAGATAAGGGCGAGCAGTACTTC. Its protein product is CSAQRLAGDKGEQYF.

At least ten counts were recorded for this clone. The chain combines TRBV6-1 with TRBJ1-6, with 8 bases aligning to TRBD1. The CDR3 consists of 14 residues. Germline V gives CDR1 MNHNS, CDR2 SASEGT. The ends lost 10 bases at V and 8 bases at J; junction bases unmatched: 10. The DNA for the CDR3 is TGTGCCACCACTGGACAGGGTGTATATTCACCCCTCCACTTT. Protein sequence: CATTGQGVYSPLHF.

This clone occurred a few times. The rearrangement links TRBV12-3 or TRBV12-4 to TRBJ2-7; 12 bases are a match to TRBD2. The CDR3 loop spans 15 amino acids. J gave up 1 base and V 4 bases, and 2 bases lay outside the gene matches. The chain's CDR3 is CASSSLAGGSYEQYF. CDR3 DNA: TGTGCCAGCAGTTCACTAGCGGGAGGTTCCTACGAGCAGTACTTC.

This clone was observed at least ten times. J is TRBJ2-3 and V is TRBV20-1; 11 positions agree with TRBD2. CDR3 length: 14 residues. J lost 2 bases, V lost 4 bases, and 2 bases had no gene match. The V gene's germline CDR1 is DFQATT and CDR2 SNEGSKA (reference sequence). For the CDR3, the DNA is TGCAGTGCTAAGGGACTAGCGGACACAGATACGCAGTATTTT. Protein: CSAKGLADTDTQYF.

This clone was found many times. Here the CDR3 DNA reads TGTGCCAGCAGCTTGGGGCAGGGAATAAACTACGAGCAGTACTTC. Translated: CASSLGQGINYEQYF. This sequence joins TRBV5-5 and TRBJ2-7, with D maybe TRBD1 (5 bases). This CDR3 is 15 amino acids long. The germline V gene encodes CDR1 SGHKS and CDR2 YYEKEE (reference sequence). Trimming took 0 bases from V and 3 from J, leaving 13 bases between them.

This clone occurred many times. The rearrangement links TRBV12-3 or TRBV12-4 to TRBJ2-1; no clear D. The CDR3 spans 14 residues. Trimming cost V 3 bases and J 4 bases, with 10 bases left between them. CDR3: CASSLSVTYNEQFF. CDR3 nucleotide sequence: TGTGCCAGCAGTTTGAGTGTGACTTACAATGAGCAGTTCTTC.

This clone was recorded many times. This sequence may be a read error, since a much larger clone differs from it by one base. The chain has TRBV28 and TRBJ1-1, with D possibly matching TRBD1 (5 bases). Looked up from germline, CDR1 is MDHEN and CDR2 is SYDVKM. V was clipped by 4 bases and J by 1 base, with 19 bases between them. This CDR3 spans 17 amino acids. The CDR3 reads CASSSPRDSNRNTEAFF. The CDR3 nucleotides read TGTGCCAGCAGTTCCCCCCGGGACTCTAATAGGAACACTGAAGCTTTCTTT.